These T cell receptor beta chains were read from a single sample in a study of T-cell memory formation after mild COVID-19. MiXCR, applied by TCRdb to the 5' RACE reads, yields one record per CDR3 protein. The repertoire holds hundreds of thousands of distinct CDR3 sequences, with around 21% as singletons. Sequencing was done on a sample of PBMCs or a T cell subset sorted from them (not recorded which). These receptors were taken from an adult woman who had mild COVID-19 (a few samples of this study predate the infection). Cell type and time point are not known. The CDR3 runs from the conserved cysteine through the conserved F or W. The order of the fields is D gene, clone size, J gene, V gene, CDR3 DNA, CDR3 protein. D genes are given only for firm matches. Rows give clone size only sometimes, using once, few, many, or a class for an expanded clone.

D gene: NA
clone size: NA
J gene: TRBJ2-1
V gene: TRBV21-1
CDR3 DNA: TGTGCCAGCAGCAATTGTTGGTTCTACAATGAGCAGTTCTTC
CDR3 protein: CASSNCWFYNEQFF

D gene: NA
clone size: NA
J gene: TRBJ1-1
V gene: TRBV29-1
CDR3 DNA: TGCAGCGTTGCGGGGAGGTCGAACACTGAAGCTTTCTTT
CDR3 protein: CSVAGRSNTEAFF

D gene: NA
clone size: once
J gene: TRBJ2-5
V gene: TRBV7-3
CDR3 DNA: TGTGCCAGCAGCTTAGGGCGGGGAGTCGGGGAGACCCAGTACTTC
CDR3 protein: CASSLGRGVGETQYF

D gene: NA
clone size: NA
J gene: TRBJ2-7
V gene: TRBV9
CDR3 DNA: TGTGCCAGCAGCGGAGCCGGGAACTACGAGCAGTACTTC
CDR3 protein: CASSGAGNYEQYF

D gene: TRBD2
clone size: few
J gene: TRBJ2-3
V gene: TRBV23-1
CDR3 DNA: TGCGCCAGCAGTCATGCGGGGGGCGGCACAGATACGCAGTATTTT
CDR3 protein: CASSHAGGGTDTQYF

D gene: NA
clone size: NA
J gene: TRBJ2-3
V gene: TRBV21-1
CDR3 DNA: TGTGCCAGCAGCGATAGGACTAGTGATGAGGCAGATACGCAGTATTTT
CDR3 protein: CASSDRTSDEADTQYF

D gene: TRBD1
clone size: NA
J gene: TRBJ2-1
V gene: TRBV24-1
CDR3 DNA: TGTGCCACCAGTGATTTATCCGGGACAGTAACCCGGCAGTTCTTC
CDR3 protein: CATSDLSGTVTRQFF

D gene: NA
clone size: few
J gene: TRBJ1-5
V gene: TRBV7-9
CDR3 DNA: TGTGCCAGCAGCTTAGAGAGTTTGGGACGCTTCAATCAGCCCCAGCATTTT
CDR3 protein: CASSLESLGRFNQPQHF

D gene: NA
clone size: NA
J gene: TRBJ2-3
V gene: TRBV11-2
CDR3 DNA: TGTGCCAGCAGCCCCGAGGGCGGGAGCACAGATACGCAGTATTTT
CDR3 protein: CASSPEGGSTDTQYF

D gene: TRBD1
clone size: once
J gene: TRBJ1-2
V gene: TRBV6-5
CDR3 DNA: TGTGCCAGCAGTTACTCATTTTATCGACAGGGGGAGATTAACTATGGCTACACCTTC
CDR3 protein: CASSYSFYRQGEINYGYTF

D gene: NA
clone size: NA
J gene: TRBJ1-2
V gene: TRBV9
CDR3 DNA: TGTGCCAGCAGCGTAGATGCAGGACCCTATGGCTACACCTTC
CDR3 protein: CASSVDAGPYGYTF

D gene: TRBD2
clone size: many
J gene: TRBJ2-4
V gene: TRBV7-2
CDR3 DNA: TGTGCCAGCAGCTTATTAACAGGACTAGAGGGGAGGCACATTCAGTACTTC
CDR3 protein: CASSLLTGLEGRHIQYF

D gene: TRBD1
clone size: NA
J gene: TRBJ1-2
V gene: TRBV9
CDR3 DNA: TGTGCCAGCAGCACGTCCGGGACAGGGGATTATGGCTACACCTTC
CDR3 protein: CASSTSGTGDYGYTF

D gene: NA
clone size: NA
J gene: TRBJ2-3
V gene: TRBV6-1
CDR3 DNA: TGTGCCAGCAGTGATCGGTCAGGACCCACAGATACGCAGTATTTT
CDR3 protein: CASSDRSGPTDTQYF

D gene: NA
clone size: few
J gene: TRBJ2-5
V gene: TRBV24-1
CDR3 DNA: TGTGCCACCAGTGACCGGACCGTGCCGGGGGAGACCCAGTACTTC
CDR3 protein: CATSDRTVPGETQYF

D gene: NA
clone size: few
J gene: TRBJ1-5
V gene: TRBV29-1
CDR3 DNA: TGCAGCGTTGTCGACAGTTATAGCAATCAGCCCCAGCATTTT
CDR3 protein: CSVVDSYSNQPQHF

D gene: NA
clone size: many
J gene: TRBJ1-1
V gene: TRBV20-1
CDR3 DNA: TGCAGTGCTAGGAGTCAGGGAGGCGTGAACACTGAAGCTTTCTTT
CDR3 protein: CSARSQGGVNTEAFF

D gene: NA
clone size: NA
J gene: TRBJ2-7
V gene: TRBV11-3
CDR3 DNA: TGTGCCAGCAGCTGGGACCCCAGCGCCTACGAGCAGTACTTC
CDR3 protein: CASSWDPSAYEQYF

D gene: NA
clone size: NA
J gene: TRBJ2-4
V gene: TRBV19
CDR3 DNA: TGTGCCAGTACCATGGGTTACATTCAGTACTTC
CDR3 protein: CASTMGYIQYF

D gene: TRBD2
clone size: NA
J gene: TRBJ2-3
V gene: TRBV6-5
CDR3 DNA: TGTGCCAGCACCTCCGGACTAGCGGGAGGGACAGATACGCAGTATTTT
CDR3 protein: CASTSGLAGGTDTQYF

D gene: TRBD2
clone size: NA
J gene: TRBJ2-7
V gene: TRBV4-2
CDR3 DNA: TGTGCCAGTAGCAAGACTAGCGAATCCTACGAGCAGTACTTC
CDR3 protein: CASSKTSESYEQYF

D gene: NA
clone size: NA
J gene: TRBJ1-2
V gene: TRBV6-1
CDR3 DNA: TGTGCCAGCAGGGCTGGCAGGGGAGATTCCTATGGCTACACCTTC
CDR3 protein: CASRAGRGDSYGYTF

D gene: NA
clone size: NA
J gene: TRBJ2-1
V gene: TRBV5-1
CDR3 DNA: TGCGCCAGCAGCACGGGACCTAACAATGAGCAGTTCTTC
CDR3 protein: CASSTGPNNEQFF

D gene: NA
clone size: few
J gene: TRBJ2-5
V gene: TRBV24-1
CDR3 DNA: TGTGCCACCAGTGAAGGAGGGGGAAAGGAGACCCAGTACTTC
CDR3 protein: CATSEGGGKETQYF

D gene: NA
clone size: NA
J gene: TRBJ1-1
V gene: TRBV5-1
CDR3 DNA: TGCGCCAGCAGCCCCGGGACAAATCTGAACACTGAAGCTTTCTTT
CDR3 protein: CASSPGTNLNTEAFF

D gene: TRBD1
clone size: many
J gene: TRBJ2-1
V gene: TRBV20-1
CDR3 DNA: TGCAGCGAGAGGAGACAGGGTGGGAATGAGCAGTTCTTC
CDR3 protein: CSERRQGGNEQFF

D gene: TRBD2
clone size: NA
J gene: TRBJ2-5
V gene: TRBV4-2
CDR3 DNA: TGTGCCAGCAGCCAAAAGGGACTAGAGGAGACCCAGTACTTC
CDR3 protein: CASSQKGLEETQYF